The 16 T cell receptor beta chains listed next were all sequenced from one sample in a study of response to subunit inactivated influenza vaccine (dated by TCRdb to about 2018). The library was built by means of RT-PCR. The instrument was an Illumina HiSeq 2500. TCRdb reran the public reads through fastp at Q25 and MiXCR, keeping productive beta chains. Here each entry gathers all rows of one CDR3 protein and keeps the most common genes and DNA. The sample contains about 570,000 distinct CDR3 sequences, over 9% of them found a single time. The ten most abundant clones make up roughly 9.6% of the sample. These records were also assigned to another study, of T cells expressing NK-cell markers. Reported in the second study: 5'RACE template switching, by which a universal primer site and unique molecular identifiers were added, was used to make TCR beta cDNA libraries.

The specimen was PBMCs from blood, collected on the day of vaccination. The receptors come from a man in his fifties or sixties who received an inactivated influenza vaccine. Donor details come from another sample of the same person, matched by shared clones.

The genes are TRBV9 and TRBJ2-3; 7 bases line up with TRBD2. CDR1 SGDLS and CDR2 YYNGEE come from the germline V gene. The junction had 11 bases not matched to a gene; V was cut back by 4 bases and J by 6 bases. The CDR3 is 15 residues long. DNA of the CDR3: TGTGCCAGCAGCCCCATTTTACTAGCGATTGATACGCAGTATTTT. Translated: CASSPILLAIDTQYF.

This clonotype appeared many times. This chain joins TRBV20-1 and TRBJ2-5; possibly TRBD1 for D (6 bases). Deletions cut 6 bases from V and 3 bases from J, with 11 bases between. This CDR3 comprises 12 residues. Per the germline V gene, CDR1 is DFQATT and CDR2 is SNEGSKA (reference sequence). CDR3 sequence: CSAQRGKETQYF. The CDR3 DNA is TGCAGTGCGCAAAGGGGGAAAGAGACCCAGTACTTC.

This clonotype was seen only a few times. The V gene is TRBV11-2, the J gene TRBJ2-5, with TRBD1 identical over 8 bases. The germline V gene has CDR1 SGHAT and CDR2 FQNNGV. The CDR3 extends over 14 amino acids. V trimming: 7 bases; J trimming: 3 bases; junction bases outside the gene matches: 7. CDR3 protein: CASNHRGTEETQYF. The CDR3 DNA follows: TGTGCCAGCAACCACAGGGGGACCGAAGAGACCCAGTACTTC.

This clonotype was counted ten times or more. The genes are TRBV10-3 and TRBJ2-3; possibly TRBD2 for D (6 bases). The CDR3 spans 13 residues. Germline-derived CDR1 and CDR2 are ENHRY and SYGVKD. Trimming pared 7 bases from V and 6 bases from J, leaving 14 bases between. CDR3 nucleotides: TGTGCCATCACCGACAACCTAGCGGATACGCAGTATTTT. Translated, it gives CAITDNLADTQYF.

The chain recombines TRBV7-9 with TRBJ2-7; tentatively, D is TRBD1 (5 bases). The germline CDR1 and CDR2 sequences are SEHNR and FQNEAQ (reference sequence). The CDR3 is made up of 12 amino acids. Trimming shortened V by 3 bases and J by 6 bases, and 9 bases separated the two germline ends. This chain's CDR3 is CASSFKGAEQYF. The CDR3 DNA is TGTGCCAGCAGCTTTAAAGGGGCCGAGCAGTACTTC.

The V and J genes are TRBV28 and TRBJ1-4; 8 bases are a match to TRBD1. The CDR3 has 14 residues. The junction had 5 bases not matched to a gene; V was cut back by 6 bases and J by 5 bases. CDR1 is MDHEN, CDR2 SYDVKM, per germline. The CDR3 is CASRLQGGNEKLFF. CDR3 bases: TGTGCCAGCAGACTACAGGGGGGGAATGAAAAACTGTTTTTT.

V usage is TRBV11-2 and J usage is TRBJ2-2; D may be TRBD1 (7 bases). V was cut by 5 bases and J by 10 bases, with 20 bases left in between. CDR1 and CDR2 (germline): SGHAT, FQNNGV. The CDR3 runs 15 residues. In nucleotides, the CDR3 is TGTGCCAGCAGCCGCGGCCGCAGGGGGGCGGAGGAGCTGTTTTTT. Its protein is CASSRGRRGAEELFF.

As to this clonotype: At one of its ends the junction is not consistent with the germline gene, which may arise from a read error. The chain recombines TRBV20-1 with TRBJ2-5, with D possibly TRBD2 on 6 matching bases. Germline V gives CDR1 DFQATT, CDR2 SNEGSKA (reference sequence). The CDR3 loop spans 14 amino acids. The CDR3 DNA sequence: TGCAGTGCTGATCGGGCTAGCGACCACGAGACCCAGTACTTC. It is translated as CSADRASDHETQYF.

This clonotype was detected a few times. The chain recombines TRBV11-2 with TRBJ2-5; perhaps TRBD2 as D (8 bases). Germline CDR1 SGHAT, CDR2 FQNNGV. The V and J ends lost 8 bases and 0 bases respectively, with 34 bases between them. The CDR3 has 21 amino acids. As DNA, the CDR3 is TGTGCCAGCCGGACAGGACCAACGCGGGGGGTCCTACAGCTGTACCAAGAGACCCAGTACTTC. Amino acid sequence: CASRTGPTRGVLQLYQETQYF.

The rearrangement links TRBV15 to TRBJ2-3; D possibly corresponds to TRBD2 (6 bases). Germline values: CDR1 LNHNV, CDR2 YYDKDF (reference sequence). V lost 1 base and J lost 3, with 14 bases in between. The CDR3 covers 16 residues. For the CDR3, the DNA is TGTGCCACCAGCAGAGTTAAGCGGAGGGGTACAGATACGCAGTATTTT. It is translated as CATSRVKRRGTDTQYF.

This clonotype was found a few times. The chain recombines TRBV5-1 with TRBJ2-1; D gene uncertain. This CDR3 is built from 14 residues. Germline V gene data show CDR1 as SGHRS and CDR2 as YFSETQ. The V gene lost 2 bases and the J gene lost 3 bases, with 9 bases spanning the gap. The chain's CDR3 is CASSFSDNYNEQFF. The CDR3 nucleotides are TGCGCCAGCAGCTTCTCCGACAACTACAATGAGCAGTTCTTC.

This clonotype occurred a few times. This chain uses TRBV7-9 with TRBJ2-7; D perhaps matches TRBD1 (6 bases). The CDR3 consists of 13 residues. V was clipped by 5 bases and J by 6 bases, with 14 bases between them. Per germline, CDR1 SEHNR and CDR2 FQNEAQ (reference sequence). The CDR3 reads CASSQAGDGEQYF. The CDR3 nucleotides read TGTGCCAGCAGCCAGGCAGGGGACGGCGAGCAGTACTTC.

This clonotype has at least ten counts. V is TRBV12-3 or TRBV12-4 and J is TRBJ1-2; no clear D gene. This CDR3 has 14 residues. Trimming took 2 bases from V and 7 from J, leaving 14 bases between them. The CDR3 nucleotides are TGTGCCAGCAGTTTACTTTTAAGGGCGTCTGGCTACACCTTC. This encodes CASSLLLRASGYTF.

This clonotype occurred a few times. The chain recombines TRBV15 with TRBJ1-5; perhaps TRBD1 as D (6 bases). The CDR3 consists of 15 residues. CDR1 LNHNV and CDR2 YYDKDF come from the germline V gene (reference sequence). V was shortened by 0 bases and J by 3 bases, with 9 bases between the two germline ends. CDR3 DNA: TGTGCCACCAGCAGAGATTCAGGGGTCAATCAGCCCCAGCATTTT. Its protein product is CATSRDSGVNQPQHF.

This clonotype has just a few counts. The chain combines TRBV11-2 with TRBJ2-5, with D unresolved. Trimming cost V 7 bases and J 1 base, with 13 bases left between them. CDR3 length: 14 residues. CDR1 is SGHAT, CDR2 FQNNGV, per germline. The CDR3 spells CASTIWAAQETQYF. In nucleotides, the CDR3 is TGTGCCAGCACCATTTGGGCAGCCCAAGAGACCCAGTACTTC.

J is TRBJ2-3 and V is TRBV5-6; 7 nucleotides agree with TRBD1. The length of the CDR3 is 18 residues. From germline, CDR1 is SGHDT and CDR2 YYEEEE. The J segment lost 3 bases and the V segment lost 0 bases, leaving 13 bases of the junction unmatched. The CDR3 nucleotides read TGTGCCAGCAGCTTGGCCCCATACAGGGGCATGGTGACAGATACGCAGTATTTT. As protein: CASSLAPYRGMVTDTQYF.